This T cell receptor beta chain originates from a study of blood T cell repertoires in COVID-19. Study in general: Sites across the United States, Italy and Spain contributed samples from acute and convalescent COVID-19. PBMCs, B-cell-depleted T cells, or T cells were the source of the cDNA or gDNA that made up the material.

Source study methods: Reference gene primers were amplified, and this amplification served to estimate nucleated cell counts. TCRdb's copy holds only in-frame clones and misses some; the assay was immunoSEQ multiplex PCR. That table gives V, J and clone size, and the DNA gave D and trimming. The table includes 45,000 or so clones, around nine tenths detected once. The CDR3 is made up of 16 amino acids. The germline V gene encodes CDR1 SNHLY and CDR2 FYNNEI. V lost 1 base and J lost 9; bases outside the gene matches: 8. The Seattle site enrolled patients during active infection and followed them longitudinally.

The sequence came from a man in his forties with COVID-19, enrolled during active disease. Sequenced sample: peripheral blood. The V call is TRBV2, the J call TRBJ2-3; TRBD2 agrees at 12 bases. CDR3 protein: CASSEGSSGGAMTQYF. CDR3 nucleotides: TGTGCCAGCAGTGAAGGGTCTAGCGGGGGGGCCATGACGCAGTATTTT.